One and the same sample provided the 10 T cell receptor beta chains below, sequenced in a study of T cell changes during pregnancy in multiple sclerosis. The assay was immunoSEQ multiplex PCR, and TCRdb's table has in-frame clones only and misses some. The sample yields around 75,000 clones, more than 70% seen once. Sequenced material: peripheral blood, taken in the first trimester of pregnancy. The receptors come from a female donor in good health, enrolled as a control in a pregnancy study.

The rearrangement joins TRBV10-3 to TRBJ2-7, with TRBD2 as a possible D gene (5 bases). Trimming stripped 5 bases from V and 0 bases from J, with 8 bases between. Germline loops: CDR1 ENHRY, CDR2 SYGVKD. The CDR3 totals 13 residues. This chain's CDR3 is CAISRRDSYEQYF. CDR3 coding DNA: TGTGCCATCAGTCGCCGGGACTCCTACGAGCAGTACTTC.

The chain combines TRBV19 with TRBJ1-2; D may be TRBD1 (5 bases). Trimming stripped 7 bases from V and 2 bases from J, with 11 bases between. Germline CDR1 reads LNHDA; CDR2 reads SQIVND (reference sequence). The CDR3 runs 13 residues. The CDR3 nucleotides are TGTGCCAGTAACAAGACAGACAACTATGGCTACACCTTC. This gives the protein CASNKTDNYGYTF.

The chain couples TRBV4-1 to TRBJ1-3; 8 positions match TRBD1. CDR1 and CDR2 (germline): MGHRA, YSYEKL. The J segment lost 0 bases and the V segment lost 4 bases, leaving 8 bases of the junction unmatched. CDR3 length: 17 amino acids. This CDR3 reads CASSLSYRGGSGNTIYF. The CDR3 DNA follows: TGCGCCAGCAGCCTTAGTTACAGGGGGGGCTCTGGAAACACCATATATTTT.

The chain couples TRBV27 to TRBJ1-1; D not certain. The V gene's germline CDR1 is MNHEY and CDR2 SMNVEV (reference sequence). V was clipped by 0 bases and J by 1 base, with 9 bases between them. The CDR3 totals 15 residues. The CDR3: CASSLSRGGNTEAFF. Here the CDR3 DNA reads TGTGCCAGCAGTTTATCACGGGGAGGGAACACTGAAGCTTTCTTT.

This CDR3 is CASSYRGKYQPQHF. CDR3 coding DNA: TGTGCCAGCAGCTACCGAGGAAAATATCAGCCCCAGCATTTT. The chain recombines TRBV5-8 with TRBJ1-5; no clear D. CDR3 length: 14 residues. Between the trimmed V and J ends, which lost 3 bases and 5 bases, there was a span of 12 bases. CDR1 and CDR2 (germline): SGHTS, YDEGEE. The variable domain in full, with the rest retrieved from reference TRBV5-8 and TRBJ1-5, is EAGVTQSPTHLIKTRGQQATLRCSPISGHTSVYWYQQALGLGLQFLLWYDEGEERNRGNFPPRFSGRQFPNYSSELNVNALELEDSALYLCASSYRGKYQPQHFGDGTRLSIL.

This chain joins TRBV7-8 and TRBJ2-7, with 7 bases fitting TRBD1. V lost 4 bases to trimming and J lost 4 bases; unmatched junction nucleotides: 7. CDR3 length: 14 residues. Germline loops: CDR1 SGHVS, CDR2 FQNEAQ. CDR3 sequence reads: CASSSRDRIYEQYF. In DNA form, the CDR3 reads TGTGCCAGCAGCTCCCGGGACAGAATATACGAGCAGTACTTC.

This chain links TRBV20-1 with TRBJ1-2; tentatively, D is TRBD1 (6 bases). CDR3 length: 9 amino acids. Looked up from germline, CDR1 is DFQATT and CDR2 is SNEGSKA (reference sequence). The V end was cut by 7 bases, the J end by 8 bases, with 8 bases between. CDR3 sequence (DNA): TGCAGTGACAGGGTAGGCTACACCTTC. This encodes CSDRVGYTF.

Points on this clone: Compared with germline, one end of the junction differs, possibly owing to a read error. The rearrangement links TRBV28 to TRBJ2-3; perhaps TRBD1 as D (5 bases). Germline CDR1 MDHEN, CDR2 SYDVKM. The CDR3 consists of 14 residues. The CDR3 DNA sequence: TGCGCCAGCAGTCTAGACAGACCCACGGATACGCAGTATTTT. Amino acids: CASSLDRPTDTQYF.

This rearrangement joins TRBV19 to TRBJ1-2; D not certain. Per germline, CDR1 LNHDA and CDR2 SQIVND (reference sequence). V was trimmed by 0 bases and J by 8 bases, leaving 13 bases between them. The CDR3 is 14 residues long. This CDR3 is CASSIEVTAGGYTF. CDR3 DNA: TGTGCCAGTAGTATAGAGGTGACGGCGGGGGGCTACACCTTC. Based on the CDR3 plus reference TRBV19 and TRBJ1-2, the full variable domain is DGGITQSPKYLFRKEGQNVTLSCEQNLNHDAMYWYRQDPGQGLRLIYYSQIVNDFQKGDIAEGYSVSREKKESFPLTVTSAQKNPTAFYLCASSIEVTAGGYTFGSGTRLTVV.

CDR3 bases: TGTGCCAGTAGTAACAAACCGACAGGGTATGGGGAAAAACTGTTTTTT. Translation: CASSNKPTGYGEKLFF. The J gene is TRBJ1-4, the V gene TRBV19, with TRBD1 matching over 7 bases. V lost 4 bases, J lost 8 bases, and 13 bases stayed unmatched. This CDR3 spans 16 amino acids. The V gene's germline CDR1 is LNHDA and CDR2 SQIVND (reference sequence).